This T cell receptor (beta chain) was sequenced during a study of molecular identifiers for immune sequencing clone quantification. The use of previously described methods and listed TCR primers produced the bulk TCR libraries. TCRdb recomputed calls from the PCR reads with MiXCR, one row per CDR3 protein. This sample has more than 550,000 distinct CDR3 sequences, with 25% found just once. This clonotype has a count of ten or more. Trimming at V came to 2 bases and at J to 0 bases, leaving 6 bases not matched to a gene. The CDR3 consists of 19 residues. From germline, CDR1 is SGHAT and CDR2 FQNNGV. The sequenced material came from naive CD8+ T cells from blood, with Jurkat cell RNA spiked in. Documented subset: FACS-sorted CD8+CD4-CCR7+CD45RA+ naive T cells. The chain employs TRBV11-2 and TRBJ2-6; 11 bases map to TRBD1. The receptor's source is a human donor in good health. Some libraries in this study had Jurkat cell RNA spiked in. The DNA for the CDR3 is TGTGCCAGCAGCTTATTCAGGGACAGGGGGTACTCTGGGGCCAACGTCCTGACTTTC. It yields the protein CASSLFRDRGYSGANVLTF.